This TCR beta chain was retrieved from a study of radiation and T cells in renal cell carcinoma. Study-level points and caveats: Baseline intratumoral clonotype presence is unknown without pretreatment biopsies. From baseline, blood top tumor clonotypes peaked at 2 weeks post-radiation.

Time point described: baseline pretreatment blood. Treatment here: 15 Gy SBRT to primary tumor, nephrectomy 4 weeks later. The patient's renal cell carcinoma had clear cell pathology. This clone showed up just a few times. The antigen remains undetermined. The data were produced by immunoSEQ multiplex PCR, yet TCRdb's version contains in-frame clones alone and is incomplete. Among 150,000 or so clones listed, around four fifths were seen once. Trimming cost V 5 bases and J 6 bases; bases outside gene matches: 9. The CDR3 contains 14 residues. Germline V lookup: CDR1 SGHTA, CDR2 FQGTGA. The TCR originated in a woman aged 45 to 65 with renal cell carcinoma. V is TRBV7-3 and J is TRBJ2-5, with 7 bases identical to TRBD1. Sample: blood, taken from a patient whose treatment included radiotherapy and nephrectomy. DNA of the CDR3: TGTGCCAGCAGCCTCAAGGGACAGCCTCAGACCCAGTACTTC. Its translation is CASSLKGQPQTQYF.